This T cell receptor beta chain appears in the sequencing data of a study of cytomegalovirus exposure and HLA in healthy donors. PCR primers comprised 60 Vbeta and 13 Jbeta primers. Per the authors' pipeline: Roughly 11 million of the approximately 80 million unique TCR beta chains counted in a later analysis were shared. Repertoires were generated with immunoSEQ multiplex PCR, while TCRdb's copy carries only in-frame clones and drops some. That table is the source of V, J and clone size, and D and trimming were worked out from the DNA. The sample lists some 180,000 clones, around 80% occurring once. Germline lookup yields CDR1 SGHNT and CDR2 YENEEA. V dropped 4 bases and J dropped 1 base, with 6 bases sitting between them. The CDR3 spans 13 residues.

The rearrangement links TRBV11-3 to TRBJ2-3; D gene ambiguous. Material: PBMCs. This TCR came from a woman under 30 in good health and CMV-seronegative. The CDR3 loop is CASSSIRTDTQYF. In DNA form, the CDR3 reads TGTGCCAGCAGCTCCATCCGCACAGATACGCAGTATTTT.